This TCR beta chain derives from a study of metastatic and nonmetastatic thyroid tumors. Study information: It was across blood and tumor or nodule tissue from malignant and benign thyroid patients that repertoires were compared.

Methods used by the authors: CDR3 differences across clinicopathological groups were used to build a distant-metastasis classifier for papillary thyroid cancer. Using MiXCR, TCRdb re-called clones from the PCR reads. It is TCRdb's table, rather than the study itself, that gives the V and J calls and clone size. The sample has 6,000 to 7,000 clones; under 40% are singletons. Worth noting for this clone: What it binds is not known.

Every patient was untreated before thyroid surgery. Study-wide points: The study reportedly found significantly higher TCR beta diversity in malignant thyroid tumors than benign nodules, in blood and tumor.

Sequenced: adjacent normal tissue. The receptor was derived from a male donor with papillary thyroid cancer or a benign thyroid nodule (not recorded which). Some clones in this sample may be carry-over from other donors' samples.

CDR3 DNA sequence: TGTGCCAGCAGTTACTCGACGGACAACACTGAAGCTTTCTTT. This translates into CASSYSTDNTEAFF. This rearrangement joins TRBV6-5 to TRBJ1-1; D remains unclear. Trimming pared 0 bases from V and 2 bases from J, leaving 7 bases between. CDR1 MNHEY and CDR2 SVGAGI come from the germline V gene. The CDR3 has 14 amino acids.